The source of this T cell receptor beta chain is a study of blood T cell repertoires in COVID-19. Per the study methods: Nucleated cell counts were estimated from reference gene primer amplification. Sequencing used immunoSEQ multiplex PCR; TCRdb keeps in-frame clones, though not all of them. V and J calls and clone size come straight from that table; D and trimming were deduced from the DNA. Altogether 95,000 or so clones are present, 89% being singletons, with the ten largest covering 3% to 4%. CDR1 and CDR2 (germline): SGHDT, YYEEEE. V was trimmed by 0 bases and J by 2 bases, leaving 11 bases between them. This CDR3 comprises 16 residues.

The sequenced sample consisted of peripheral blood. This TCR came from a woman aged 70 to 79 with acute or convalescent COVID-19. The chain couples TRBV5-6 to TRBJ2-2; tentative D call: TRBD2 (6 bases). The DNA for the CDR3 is TGTGCCAGCAGCTTGGGGCAGGGAGGAAACACCGGGGAGCTGTTTTTT. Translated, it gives CASSLGQGGNTGELFF.